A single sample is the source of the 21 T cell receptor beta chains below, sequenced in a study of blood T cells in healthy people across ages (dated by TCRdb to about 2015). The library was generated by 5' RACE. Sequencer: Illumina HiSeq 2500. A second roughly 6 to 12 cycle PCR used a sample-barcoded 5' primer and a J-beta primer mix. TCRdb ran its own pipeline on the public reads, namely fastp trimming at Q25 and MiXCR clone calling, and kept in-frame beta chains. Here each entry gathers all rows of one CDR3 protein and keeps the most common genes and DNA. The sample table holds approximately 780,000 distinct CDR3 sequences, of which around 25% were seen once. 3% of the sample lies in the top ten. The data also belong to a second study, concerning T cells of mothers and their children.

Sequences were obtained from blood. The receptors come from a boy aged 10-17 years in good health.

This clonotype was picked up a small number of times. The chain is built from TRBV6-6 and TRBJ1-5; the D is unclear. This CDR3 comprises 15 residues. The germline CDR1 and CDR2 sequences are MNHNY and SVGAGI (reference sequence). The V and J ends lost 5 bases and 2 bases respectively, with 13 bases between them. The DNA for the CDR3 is TGTGCCAGCAGTCGCCTCCTTGAGGGCAATCAGCCCCAGCATTTT. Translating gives CASSRLLEGNQPQHF.

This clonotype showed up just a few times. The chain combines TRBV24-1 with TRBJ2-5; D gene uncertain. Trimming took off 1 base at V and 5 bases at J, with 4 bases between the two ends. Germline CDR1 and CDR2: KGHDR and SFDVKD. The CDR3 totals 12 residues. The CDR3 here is CATSDFSETQYF. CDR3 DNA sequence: TGTGCCACCAGTGATTTCTCGGAGACCCAGTACTTC.

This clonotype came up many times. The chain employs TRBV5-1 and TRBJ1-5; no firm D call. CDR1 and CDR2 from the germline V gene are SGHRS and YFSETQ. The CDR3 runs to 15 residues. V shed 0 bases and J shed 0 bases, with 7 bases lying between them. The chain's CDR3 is CASSLEGYSNQPQHF. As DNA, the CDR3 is TGCGCCAGCAGCTTGGAGGGATATAGCAATCAGCCCCAGCATTTT.

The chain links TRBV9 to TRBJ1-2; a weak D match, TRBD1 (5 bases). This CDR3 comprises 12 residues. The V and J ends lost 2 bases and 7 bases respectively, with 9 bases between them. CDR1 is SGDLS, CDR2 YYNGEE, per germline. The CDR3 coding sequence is TGTGCCAGCAGCGTGCAGGGTAGTGGCTACACCTTC. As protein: CASSVQGSGYTF.

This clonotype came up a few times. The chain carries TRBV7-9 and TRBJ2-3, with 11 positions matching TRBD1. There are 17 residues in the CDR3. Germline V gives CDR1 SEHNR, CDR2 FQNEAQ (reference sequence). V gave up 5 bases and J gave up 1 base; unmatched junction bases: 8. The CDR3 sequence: CASSTPGQGVGTDTQYF. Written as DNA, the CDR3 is TGTGCCAGCAGCACCCCGGGACAGGGGGTAGGCACAGATACGCAGTATTTT.

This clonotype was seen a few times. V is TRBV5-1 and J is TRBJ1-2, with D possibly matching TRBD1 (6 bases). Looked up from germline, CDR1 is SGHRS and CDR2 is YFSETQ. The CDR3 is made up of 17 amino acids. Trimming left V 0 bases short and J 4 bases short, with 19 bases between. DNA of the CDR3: TGCGCCAGCAGCTTGGCCGGGACAAGGGGTCCCCTCTATGGCTACACCTTC. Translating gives CASSLAGTRGPLYGYTF.

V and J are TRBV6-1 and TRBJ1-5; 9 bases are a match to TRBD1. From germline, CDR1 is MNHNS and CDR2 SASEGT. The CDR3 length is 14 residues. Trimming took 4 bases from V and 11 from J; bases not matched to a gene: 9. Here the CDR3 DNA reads TGTGCCAGCAGTGCTGGACAGGGGATAGTGGCCCAGCATTTT. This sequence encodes CASSAGQGIVAQHF.

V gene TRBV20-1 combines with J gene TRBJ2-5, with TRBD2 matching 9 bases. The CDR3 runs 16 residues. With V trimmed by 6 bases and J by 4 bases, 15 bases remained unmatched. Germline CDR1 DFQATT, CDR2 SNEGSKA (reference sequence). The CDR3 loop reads CSAHDTRAGGRETQYF. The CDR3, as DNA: TGCAGTGCGCACGATACACGAGCGGGGGGACGAGAGACCCAGTACTTC.

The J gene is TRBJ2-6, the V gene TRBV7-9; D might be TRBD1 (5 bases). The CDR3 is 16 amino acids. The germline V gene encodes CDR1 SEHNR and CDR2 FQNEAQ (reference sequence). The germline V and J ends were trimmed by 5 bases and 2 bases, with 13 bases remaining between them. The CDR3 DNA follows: TGTGCCAGCAGCCCCCCGTGGACAACTGGGGCCAACGTCCTGACTTTC. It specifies CASSPPWTTGANVLTF. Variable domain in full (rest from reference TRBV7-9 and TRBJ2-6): DTGVSQNPRHKITKRGQNVTFRCDPISEHNRLYWYRQTLGQGPEFLTYFQNEAQLEKSRLLSDRFSAERPKGSFSTLEIQRTEQGDSAMYLCASSPPWTTGANVLTFGAGSRLTVL.

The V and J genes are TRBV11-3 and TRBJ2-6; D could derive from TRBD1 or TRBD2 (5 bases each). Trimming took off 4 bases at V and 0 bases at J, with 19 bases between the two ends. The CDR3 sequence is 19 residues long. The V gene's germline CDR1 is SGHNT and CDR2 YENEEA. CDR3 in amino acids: CASSSDKGTGLSGANVLTF. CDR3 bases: TGTGCCAGCAGCTCTGACAAGGGGACGGGCCTCTCTGGGGCCAACGTCCTGACTTTC.

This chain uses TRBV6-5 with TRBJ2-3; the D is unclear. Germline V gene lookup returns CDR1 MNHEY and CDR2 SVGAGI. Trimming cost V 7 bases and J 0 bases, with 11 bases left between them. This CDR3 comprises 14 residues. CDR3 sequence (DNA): TGTGCCAGCAATAAACCTGACAGCACAGATACGCAGTATTTT. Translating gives CASNKPDSTDTQYF.

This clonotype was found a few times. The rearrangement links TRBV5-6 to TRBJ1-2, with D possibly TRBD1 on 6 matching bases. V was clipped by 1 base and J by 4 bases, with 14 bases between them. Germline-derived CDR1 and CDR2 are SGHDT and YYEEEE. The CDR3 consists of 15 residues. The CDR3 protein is CASSLYRVSPYGYTF. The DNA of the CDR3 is TGTGCCAGCAGCTTGTACAGGGTTAGTCCCTATGGCTACACCTTC.

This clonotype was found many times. Here the CDR3 DNA reads TGTGCCAGCAGCTTAGACGTATCAGCCCTCCACTTT. It translates to CASSLDVSALHF. V is TRBV11-2 and J is TRBJ1-6; D unclear. V lost 0 bases to trimming and J lost 14 bases, with 8 bases between them. Germline lookup yields CDR1 SGHAT and CDR2 FQNNGV. The CDR3 contains 12 residues.

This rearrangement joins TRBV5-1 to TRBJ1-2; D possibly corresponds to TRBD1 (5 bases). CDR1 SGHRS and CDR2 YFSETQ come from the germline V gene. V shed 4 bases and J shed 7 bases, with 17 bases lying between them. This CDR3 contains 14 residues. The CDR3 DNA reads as TGCGCCAGCAGCCCCGCGTGGGGCAGGGCTGGCTACACCTTC. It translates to CASSPAWGRAGYTF.

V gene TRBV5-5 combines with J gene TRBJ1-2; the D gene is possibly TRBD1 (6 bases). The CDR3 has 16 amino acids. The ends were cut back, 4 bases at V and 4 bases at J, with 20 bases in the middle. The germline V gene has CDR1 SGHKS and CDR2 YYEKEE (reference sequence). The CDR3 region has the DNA TGTGCCAGCAGCCGAGGCTCGGGGGGCGATGGCTATGGCTACACCTTC. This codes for CASSRGSGGDGYGYTF.

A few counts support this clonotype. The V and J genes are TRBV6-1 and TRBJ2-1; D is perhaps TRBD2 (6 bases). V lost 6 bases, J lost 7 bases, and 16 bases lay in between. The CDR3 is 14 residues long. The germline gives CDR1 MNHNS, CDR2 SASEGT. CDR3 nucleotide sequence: TGTGCCAGCAGCATTGATCGGACTATTAATGAGCAGTTCTTC. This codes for CASSIDRTINEQFF.

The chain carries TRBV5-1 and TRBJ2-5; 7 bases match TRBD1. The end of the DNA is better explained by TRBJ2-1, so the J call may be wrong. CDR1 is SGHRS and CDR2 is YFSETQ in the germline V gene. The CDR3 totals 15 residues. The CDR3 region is CASSPTGESYNEQFF. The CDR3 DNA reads TGCGCCAGCAGCCCCACAGGGGAATCCTACAATGAGCAGTTCTTC.

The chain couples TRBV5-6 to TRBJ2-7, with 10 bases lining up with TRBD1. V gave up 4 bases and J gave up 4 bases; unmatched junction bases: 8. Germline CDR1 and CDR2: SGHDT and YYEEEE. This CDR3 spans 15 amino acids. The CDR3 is CASSPTGQGLYEQYF. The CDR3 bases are TGTGCCAGCAGCCCCACGGGACAGGGGTTATACGAGCAGTACTTC.

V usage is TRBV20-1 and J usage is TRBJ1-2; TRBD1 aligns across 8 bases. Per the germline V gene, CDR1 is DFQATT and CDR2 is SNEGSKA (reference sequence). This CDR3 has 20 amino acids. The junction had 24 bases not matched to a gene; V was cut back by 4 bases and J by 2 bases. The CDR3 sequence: CSANGPQTGTGRGGNYGYTF. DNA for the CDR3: TGCAGTGCTAACGGTCCCCAAACCGGGACAGGTAGGGGAGGGAACTATGGCTACACCTTC.

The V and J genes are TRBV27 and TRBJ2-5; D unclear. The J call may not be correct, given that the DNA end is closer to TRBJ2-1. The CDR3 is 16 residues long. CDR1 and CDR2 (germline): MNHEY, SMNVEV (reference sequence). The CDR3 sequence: CASTPTRSAGYNEQFF. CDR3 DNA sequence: TGTGCCAGCACCCCGACTCGGAGCGCAGGCTACAATGAGCAGTTCTTC.

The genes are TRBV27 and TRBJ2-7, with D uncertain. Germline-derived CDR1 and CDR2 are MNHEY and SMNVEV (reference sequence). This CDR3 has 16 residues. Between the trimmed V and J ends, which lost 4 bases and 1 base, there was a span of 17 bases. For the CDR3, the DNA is TGTGCCAGCAGTTGGGTATCCTGGGCAGATTCCTACGAGCAGTACTTC. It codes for CASSWVSWADSYEQYF.